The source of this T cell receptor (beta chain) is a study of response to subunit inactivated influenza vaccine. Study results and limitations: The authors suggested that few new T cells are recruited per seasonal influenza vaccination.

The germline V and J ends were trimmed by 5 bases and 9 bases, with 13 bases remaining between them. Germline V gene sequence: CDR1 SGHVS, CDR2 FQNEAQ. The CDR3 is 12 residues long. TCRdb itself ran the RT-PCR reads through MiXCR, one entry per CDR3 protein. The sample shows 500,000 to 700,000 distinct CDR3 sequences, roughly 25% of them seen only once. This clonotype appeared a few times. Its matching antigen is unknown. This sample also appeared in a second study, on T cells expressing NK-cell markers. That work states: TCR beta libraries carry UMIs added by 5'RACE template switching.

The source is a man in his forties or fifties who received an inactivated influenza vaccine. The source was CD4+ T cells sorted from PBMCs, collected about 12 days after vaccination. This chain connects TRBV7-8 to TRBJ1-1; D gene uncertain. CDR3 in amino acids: CASSPPPGKAFF. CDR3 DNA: TGTGCCAGCAGCCCTCCCCCGGGGAAAGCTTTCTTT. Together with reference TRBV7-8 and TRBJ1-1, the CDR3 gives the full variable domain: GAGVSQSPRYKVAKRGQDVALRCDPISGHVSLFWYQQALGQGPEFLTYFQNEAQLDKSGLPSDRFFAERPEGSVSTLKIQRTQQEDSAVYLCASSPPPGKAFFGQGTRLTVV.